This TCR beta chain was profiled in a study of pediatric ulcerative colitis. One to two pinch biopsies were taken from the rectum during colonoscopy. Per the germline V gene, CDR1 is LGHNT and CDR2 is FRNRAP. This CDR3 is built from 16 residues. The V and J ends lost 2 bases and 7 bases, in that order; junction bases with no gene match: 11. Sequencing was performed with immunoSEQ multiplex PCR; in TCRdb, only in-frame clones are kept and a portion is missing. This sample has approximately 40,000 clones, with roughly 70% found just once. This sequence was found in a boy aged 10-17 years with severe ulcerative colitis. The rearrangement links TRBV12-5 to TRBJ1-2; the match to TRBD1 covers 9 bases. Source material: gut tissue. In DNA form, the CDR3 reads TGTGCTAGTGGTTTGACCCCAACGGGACAGGGCGGTGGCTACACCTTC. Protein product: CASGLTPTGQGGGYTF.